Shown below are 25 T cell receptor beta chains from a single sample sequenced in a study of blood T cells in healthy people across ages. Sample-barcoded 5' priming and a J-beta primer mix drove a second PCR of roughly 6 to 12 cycles. TCRdb re-called the 5' RACE reads with MiXCR, one entry per CDR3 protein. Here the sample spans around 1,500,000 distinct CDR3 sequences, 40% to 50% being singletons. The specimen was blood. These TCRs come from a woman between 18 and 29 years old in good health.

This clonotype was detected only a few times. V and J are TRBV27 and TRBJ2-7; 9 nucleotides line up with TRBD2. The CDR3 is made up of 14 amino acids. The germline gives CDR1 MNHEY, CDR2 SMNVEV (reference sequence). V lost 4 bases to trimming and J lost 5 bases; unmatched junction nucleotides: 6. This CDR3 reads CASSYVAGVHEQYF. CDR3 in DNA: TGTGCCAGCAGTTATGTAGCGGGAGTCCACGAGCAGTACTTC.

CDR3 sequence (DNA): TGTGCCAGCAGTACCCCAGGACAGGGAGTGAAGACCCAGTACTTC. Protein: CASSTPGQGVKTQYF. The gene calls are TRBV12-3 or TRBV12-4 and TRBJ2-5, with TRBD1 identical over 8 bases. The CDR3 totals 15 residues. J was trimmed by 6 bases and V by 5 bases; bases with no gene match: 11.

The chain is built from TRBV30 and TRBJ2-2; D is possibly TRBD1 (6 bases). Trimming stripped 4 bases from V and 4 bases from J, with 16 bases between. In germline, CDR1 is GTSNPN, CDR2 SVGIG (reference sequence). This CDR3 spans 15 amino acids. CDR3 in DNA: TGTGCCTGGACCACAGGGACCCTAATCACCGGGGAGCTGTTTTTT. It is translated as CAWTTGTLITGELFF.

The gene calls are TRBV27 and TRBJ2-1; D is unresolved. V gave up 0 bases and J gave up 9 bases, with 9 bases separating them. The germline CDR1 and CDR2 sequences are MNHEY and SMNVEV (reference sequence). This CDR3 is built from 13 residues. CDR3 in amino acids: CASSLSNLGEQFF. In DNA, the CDR3 is TGTGCCAGCAGTTTATCAAATCTGGGTGAGCAGTTCTTC.

The chain combines TRBV5-1 with TRBJ2-3; D possibly corresponds to TRBD1 (6 bases). Trimming removed 7 bases at V and 6 bases at J, with 15 bases between. The germline gives CDR1 SGHRS, CDR2 YFSETQ. This CDR3 has 13 amino acids. This chain's CDR3 is CASRKGEGDTQYF. In DNA, the CDR3 is TGCGCCAGCCGAAAGGGGGAAGGGGATACGCAGTATTTT.

A few counts support this clonotype. The J gene is TRBJ2-7, the V gene TRBV20-1; 7 nucleotides align to TRBD1. V gave up 1 base and J gave up 7 bases; unmatched junction bases: 10. Germline CDR1 and CDR2: DFQATT and SNEGSKA (reference sequence). This CDR3 has 14 residues. CDR3 sequence: CSARGDRDYNEQYF. CDR3 sequence (DNA): TGCAGTGCTAGAGGGGACAGAGACTACAATGAGCAGTACTTC.

This sequence joins TRBV7-9 and TRBJ2-1; 8 bases are a match to TRBD2. There are 12 residues in the CDR3. With 0 bases clipped from V and 15 bases from J, the junction kept 4 bases outside the gene matches. The germline V gene has CDR1 SEHNR and CDR2 FQNEAQ (reference sequence). The CDR3 loop is CASSLAQGLGFF. The CDR3 DNA reads as TGTGCCAGCAGCTTAGCGCAGGGACTAGGGTTCTTC.

The V and J genes are TRBV3-1 and TRBJ2-7; no clear D gene. Trimming removed 1 base at V and 4 bases at J, with 8 bases between. The germline V gene encodes CDR1 LGHDT and CDR2 YNNKEL (reference sequence). The CDR3 has 13 residues. In nucleotides, the CDR3 is TGTGCCAGCAGCCAAGCCCTAGGATACGAGCAGTACTTC. Translation gives CASSQALGYEQYF.

This clonotype came up a few times. The CDR3 loop reads CASSKAGQGAGDTQYF. The CDR3 DNA reads as TGTGCCAGCAGCAAAGCGGGTCAGGGGGCGGGAGATACGCAGTATTTT. The rearrangement joins TRBV21-1 to TRBJ2-3; the table's D gene call, TRBD1, was not cross checked with the DNA. TRBV21-1 is a pseudogene. The CDR3 is made up of 16 amino acids.

The chain employs TRBV4-1 and TRBJ1-1, with D tentatively TRBD1 (6 bases). Trimming stripped 1 base from V and 7 bases from J, with 22 bases between. The CDR3 sequence is 17 residues long. CDR1 MGHRA and CDR2 YSYEKL come from the germline V gene. The CDR3 region is CASSQGVVTGPDIEAFF. The CDR3 DNA reads TGCGCCAGCAGCCAAGGGGTTGTGACAGGCCCCGACATTGAAGCTTTCTTT.

About this clonotype itself: One end of the junction fails to match germline, which may point to a read error. The rearrangement links TRBV10-3 to TRBJ2-7; TRBD2 aligns across 11 bases. CDR1 and CDR2 (germline): ENHRY, SYGVKD. The CDR3 totals 20 residues. CDR3 nucleotides: TGTGCCGTCAGTGAGTCTATAGGTTTAGGGACTAGCGGAAACACCTACGAGCAGTACTTC. As protein: CAVSESIGLGTSGNTYEQYF.

The count of this clonotype is one. Relative to the germline gene, one junction end is altered; a read error may explain this. The chain uses TRBV6-1 and TRBJ2-1; 7 nucleotides agree with TRBD2. Germline assignment: CDR1 MNHNS and CDR2 SASEGT. This CDR3 spans 16 amino acids. CDR3 protein: CTSSEDGREAYNEQFF. CDR3 bases: TGTACCAGCAGTGAAGACGGTCGGGAGGCCTACAATGAGCAGTTCTTC.

This chain links TRBV12-3 or TRBV12-4 with TRBJ1-2, with D uncertain. The CDR3 runs 13 residues. Trimming cost V 5 bases and J 8 bases, with 15 bases left between them. The CDR3 nucleotides are TGTGCCAGCAGTAGCCGGGTGTTCGGGGGCTACACCTTC. Protein sequence: CASSSRVFGGYTF.

This clonotype was observed a few times. CDR3 region: CASSLVDRGINYEQYF. The CDR3 DNA is TGTGCCAGCAGCTTGGTTGACAGGGGTATAAACTACGAGCAGTACTTC. This sequence joins TRBV5-5 and TRBJ2-7, with 8 bases identical to TRBD1. This CDR3 is built from 16 residues. After removal of 0 bases from V and 3 bases from J, the junction contained 8 bases not matched to a gene. The V gene's germline CDR1 is SGHKS and CDR2 YYEKEE (reference sequence).

V gene TRBV10-3 combines with J gene TRBJ1-1; D is undetermined. Germline CDR1 reads ENHRY; CDR2 reads SYGVKD. The CDR3 contains 12 residues. V lost 4 bases and J lost 3, with 6 bases in between. CDR3 amino acids: CAISVADTEAFF. The CDR3 DNA sequence: TGTGCCATCAGTGTTGCAGACACTGAAGCTTTCTTT.

This clonotype was seen a handful of times. The genes are TRBV6-6 and TRBJ2-3; possible D gene TRBD1, 5 bases. V was trimmed by 2 bases and J by 1 base, leaving 7 bases between them. The germline CDR1 and CDR2 sequences are MNHNY and SVGAGI (reference sequence). This CDR3 comprises 14 residues. The CDR3 region is CASSYGARTDTQYF. The CDR3, as DNA: TGTGCCAGCAGTTACGGGGCCCGCACAGATACGCAGTATTTT.

In this sample, this clonotype turned up a few times. CDR3 sequence reads: CSAEAEPYTF. The CDR3 DNA reads TGCAGCGCCGAGGCGGAACCTTACACCTTC. The V and J genes are TRBV29-1 and TRBJ1-2; D gene unclear. V lost 7 bases and J lost 11, with 14 bases in between. Germline CDR1 SQVTM, CDR2 ANQGSEA. This CDR3 contains 10 residues.

This clonotype was detected only once. The V gene is TRBV3-1, the J gene TRBJ1-2; a weak D match, TRBD1 (6 bases). The V gene's germline CDR1 is LGHDT and CDR2 YNNKEL (reference sequence). V shed 5 bases and J shed 7 bases, with 17 bases lying between them. CDR3 length equals 14 residues. In nucleotides, the CDR3 is TGTGCCAGCAGCTCCTGGACAGAATTGCGTGGCTACACCTTC. Residues: CASSSWTELRGYTF.

This clonotype is a singleton in its sample. The chain has TRBV11-2 and TRBJ2-3; 9 bases line up with TRBD2. Germline-derived CDR1 and CDR2 are SGHAT and FQNNGV. V lost 8 bases and J lost 4; bases outside the gene matches: 7. This CDR3 contains 14 residues. As DNA, the CDR3 is TGTGCCAGCCATAGCGGGAGTATAGCAGATACGCAGTATTTT. It codes for CASHSGSIADTQYF.

The chain employs TRBV12-3 or TRBV12-4 and TRBJ2-1, with D possibly TRBD2 on 6 matching bases. Trimming stripped 2 bases from V and 7 bases from J, with 21 bases between. The CDR3 sequence is 17 residues long. CDR3 DNA: TGTGCCAGCAGTTTAATTTATGGGAGCGGGCCGGGGAATGAGCAGTTCTTC. The encoded protein is CASSLIYGSGPGNEQFF.

The chain has TRBV10-2 and TRBJ2-7; D is undetermined. CDR3 size: 14 residues. Germline V lookup: CDR1 WSHSY, CDR2 SAAADI. V lost 3 bases to trimming and J lost 3 bases, with 12 bases between them. This chain's CDR3 is CASSDPGRVYEQYF. The CDR3 bases are TGCGCCAGCAGTGACCCCGGACGGGTCTACGAGCAGTACTTC.

The chain uses TRBV7-9 and TRBJ1-4, with D uncertain. Germline loops: CDR1 SEHNR, CDR2 FQNEAQ (reference sequence). Trimming left V 1 base short and J 7 bases short, with 10 bases between. The CDR3 has 14 amino acids. The CDR3 region is CASSLDGPSEKLFF. The DNA for the CDR3 is TGTGCCAGCAGCTTAGACGGACCGTCTGAAAAACTGTTTTTT.

The chain has TRBV12-3 or TRBV12-4 and TRBJ2-5; TRBD2 might be the D (6 bases). The CDR3 spans 14 residues. Trimming pared 6 bases from V and 2 bases from J, leaving 13 bases between. The CDR3 spells CASSGMGGQETQYF. In DNA form, the CDR3 reads TGTGCCAGCAGCGGAATGGGGGGACAAGAGACCCAGTACTTC.

This clonotype was recorded a few times. The chain carries TRBV7-9 and TRBJ2-5, with D unclear. This CDR3 is built from 15 residues. Germline-derived CDR1 and CDR2 are SEHNR and FQNEAQ (reference sequence). With 4 bases removed from V and 2 bases from J, the gap between germline ends came to 14 bases. DNA of the CDR3: TGTGCCAGCAGCTCCCCACCTGGGGTTCAAGAGACCCAGTACTTC. Amino acid sequence: CASSSPPGVQETQYF.

As regards this clonotype: As the CDR3 is not closed by the conserved phenylalanine or tryptophan, this likely results from a read error. The gene calls are TRBV6-4 and TRBJ2-1; no clear D gene. V shed 0 bases and J shed 6 bases, with 6 bases lying between them. From germline, CDR1 is MRHNA and CDR2 SNTAGT. This CDR3 comprises 13 residues. For the CDR3, the DNA is TGTGCCAGCAGTGACTCGACTTCCAATGAGCAGTTCTTA. Translated, it gives CASSDSTSNEQFL.